The clone carrying this TCR beta chain was counted between two and nine times. The antigen is undetermined. This entry belongs to a study of T-cell reconstitution after alpha-beta-depleted transplantation in children. CDR3 length: 12 amino acids. V lost 11 bases to trimming and J lost 0 bases; unmatched junction nucleotides: 4. The germline CDR1 and CDR2 sequences are MDHEN and SYDVKM. Study-wide points: The study traced high day-60 TCRbeta diversity in some patients to surviving recipient T cells and thymic progenitors. A year post-transplant, T-cell counts and diversity derived mostly from newly produced T cells. Approximately two months post-transplant, alpha-beta T cells reportedly originated from several hundred expanded graft clones.

Unique molecular identifiers were incorporated during preparation of the TCRbeta library. TCRdb redid the calling of the PCR reads with MiXCR, one entry per CDR3 protein. The sample shows 500,000 to 750,000 distinct CDR3 sequences, 27% of them seen only once. This TCR came from a boy under two years old with Wiskott-Aldrich syndrome, due to receive a stem cell transplant. This chain connects TRBV28 to TRBJ2-7; TRBD2 aligns across 7 bases. The material was PBMCs, obtained before TCRalphabeta/CD19-depleted stem cell transplant. The CDR3 sequence is CAVTGGSYEQYF. The CDR3, as DNA: TGTGCCGTAACGGGAGGCTCCTACGAGCAGTACTTC.